This T cell receptor beta chain originates from a study of blood T cell repertoires in COVID-19. Across the study: Some COVID-19 samples were acute and others convalescent; all came from the United States, Italy and Spain. Sample material is recorded as cDNA or gDNA derived from T cells, B-cell-depleted T cells, or PBMCs.

Original handling: Nucleated cell counts were estimated from reference gene primer amplification. Sequenced by immunoSEQ multiplex PCR; TCRdb stores in-frame clones only, minus some. The DNA was the basis for D and trimming; V, J and clone size are from that table. The data contain 61,000 or so clones, around 90% of them singletons. The J segment lost 5 bases and the V segment lost 0 bases, leaving 3 bases of the junction unmatched. Germline loops: CDR1 ENHRY, CDR2 SYGVKD. CDR3 size: 15 residues. The receptor was derived from a woman of 80 years or more with active COVID-19. This chain uses TRBV10-3 with TRBJ2-5; 10 nucleotides match TRBD2. The sample consisted of peripheral blood. The CDR3 loop is CAISESSGGGETQYF. CDR3 in DNA: TGTGCCATCAGTGAGTCGAGCGGGGGGGGCGAGACCCAGTACTTC.